The source of this T cell receptor beta chain is a study of blood T cell repertoires in COVID-19. Overall study context: Spain, Italy and the United States supplied samples that represented acute and convalescent COVID-19. T cells, B-cell-depleted T cells, or PBMCs supplied cDNA or gDNA.

The table came from immunoSEQ multiplex PCR; TCRdb's copy has only in-frame clones and leaves some out. The sample lists 200,000 or so clones, approximately 88% occurring once. CDR3 length: 16 amino acids. The J segment lost 3 bases and the V segment lost 2 bases, leaving 5 bases of the junction unmatched. Germline CDR1 is SGHAT and CDR2 is FQNNGV. The age range of participants was about 18 to 100 years, with residence in about 25 US areas. The sample consisted of PBMCs or T cells enriched from blood (not recorded which). This sequence joins TRBV11-2 and TRBJ2-7; 12 nucleotides match TRBD2. This receptor was identified in a woman between 40 and 50 years old with acute COVID-19. The CDR3 sequence: CASSLLAGGPSYEQYF. In DNA, the CDR3 is TGTGCCAGCAGCTTACTAGCGGGGGGGCCAAGCTACGAGCAGTACTTC.